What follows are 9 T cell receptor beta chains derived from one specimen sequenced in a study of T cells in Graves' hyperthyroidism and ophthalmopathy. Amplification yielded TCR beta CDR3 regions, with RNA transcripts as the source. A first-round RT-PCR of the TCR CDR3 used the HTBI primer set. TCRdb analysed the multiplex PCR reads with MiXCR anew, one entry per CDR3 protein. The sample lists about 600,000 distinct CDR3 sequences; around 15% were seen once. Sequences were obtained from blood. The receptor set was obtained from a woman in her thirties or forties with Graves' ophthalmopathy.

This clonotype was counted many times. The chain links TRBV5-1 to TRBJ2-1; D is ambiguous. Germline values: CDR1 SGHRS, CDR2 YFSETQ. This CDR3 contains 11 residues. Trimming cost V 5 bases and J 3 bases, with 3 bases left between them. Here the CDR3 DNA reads TGCGCCAGCAGGGTCTACAATGAGCAGTTCTTC. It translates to CASRVYNEQFF.

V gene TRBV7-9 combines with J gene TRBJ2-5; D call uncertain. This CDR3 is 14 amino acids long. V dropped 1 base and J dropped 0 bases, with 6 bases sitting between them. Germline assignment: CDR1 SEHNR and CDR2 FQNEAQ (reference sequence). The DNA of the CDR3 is TGTGCCAGCAGCTTAGGAGTAGACCAAGAGACCCAGTACTTC. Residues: CASSLGVDQETQYF.

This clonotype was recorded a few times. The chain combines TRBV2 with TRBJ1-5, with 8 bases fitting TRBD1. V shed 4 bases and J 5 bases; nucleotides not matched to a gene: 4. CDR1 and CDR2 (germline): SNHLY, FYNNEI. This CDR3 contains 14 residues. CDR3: CASSGTGRYQPQHF. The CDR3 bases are TGTGCCAGCAGTGGGACAGGGAGGTATCAGCCCCAGCATTTT.

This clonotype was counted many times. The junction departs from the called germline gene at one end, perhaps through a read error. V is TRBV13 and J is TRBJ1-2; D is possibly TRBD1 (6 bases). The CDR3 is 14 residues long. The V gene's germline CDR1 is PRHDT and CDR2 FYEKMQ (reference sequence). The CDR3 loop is CASSIGRGSDGYTF. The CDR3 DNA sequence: TGTGCCAGCAGCATAGGGAGGGGGTCCGATGGCTACACCTTC.

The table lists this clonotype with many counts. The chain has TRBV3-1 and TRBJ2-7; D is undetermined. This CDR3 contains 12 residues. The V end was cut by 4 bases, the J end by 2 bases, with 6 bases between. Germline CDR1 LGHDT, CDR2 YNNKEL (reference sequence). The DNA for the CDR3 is TGTGCCAGCAGCCGGTTCACCTACGAGCAGTACTTC. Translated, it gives CASSRFTYEQYF.

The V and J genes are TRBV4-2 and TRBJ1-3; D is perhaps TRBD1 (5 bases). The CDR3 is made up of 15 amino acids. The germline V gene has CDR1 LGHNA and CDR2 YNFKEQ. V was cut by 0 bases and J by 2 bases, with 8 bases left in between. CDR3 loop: CASSQDLQAGNTIYF. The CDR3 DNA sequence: TGTGCCAGCAGCCAAGATCTACAGGCTGGAAACACCATATATTTT.

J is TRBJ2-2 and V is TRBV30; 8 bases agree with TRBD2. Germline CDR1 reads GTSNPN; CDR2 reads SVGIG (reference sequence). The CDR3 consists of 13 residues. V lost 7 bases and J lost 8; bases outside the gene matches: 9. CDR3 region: CASRASGLGELFF. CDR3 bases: TGTGCCTCGAGGGCTAGCGGGTTAGGGGAGCTGTTTTTT.

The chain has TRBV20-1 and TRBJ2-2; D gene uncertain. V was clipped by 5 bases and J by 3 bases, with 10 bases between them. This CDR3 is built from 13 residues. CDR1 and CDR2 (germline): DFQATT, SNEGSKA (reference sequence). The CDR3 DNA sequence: TGCAGTGCTCCCCGCAGTTACACCGGGGAGCTGTTTTTT. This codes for CSAPRSYTGELFF.

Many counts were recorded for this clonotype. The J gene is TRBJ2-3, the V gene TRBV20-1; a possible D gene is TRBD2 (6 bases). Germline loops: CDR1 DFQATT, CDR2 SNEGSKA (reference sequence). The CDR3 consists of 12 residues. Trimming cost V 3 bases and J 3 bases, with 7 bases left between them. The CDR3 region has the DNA TGCAGTGCTAGCCGGGAGACAGATACGCAGTATTTT. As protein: CSASRETDTQYF.